One TCR beta chain is described in this entry. Donors were healthy Caucasian individuals from Russia aged about 6 to 100. The data were taken from a study of blood T cells in healthy people across ages. The trim removed 5 bases at V and 4 bases at J, leaving 9 bases unmatched. The CDR3 runs to 18 residues. Germline V gene sequence: CDR1 SGHVS, CDR2 FQNEAQ. A J-beta primer mix and a sample-barcoded 5' primer were used in a second PCR of about 7 to 12 cycles. One entry per CDR3 protein, called by TCRdb with MiXCR from the 5' RACE reads. This table has around 1,900,000 distinct CDR3 sequences, more than 35% appearing once.

Source material: blood. The TCR sequence derives from a human donor in good health. V usage is TRBV7-8 and J usage is TRBJ2-1; 15 bases are a match to TRBD2. Here the CDR3 reads CASSRGTSGGPYYNEQFF. In nucleotides, the CDR3 is TGTGCCAGCAGCCGCGGGACTAGCGGGGGGCCATATTACAATGAGCAGTTCTTC.